This T cell receptor (beta chain) originates from a study of beta chain features in type 1 diabetes. For the study at large: Examined across all samples were around 110 million sorted cells. Study-level results: Cells that show high TCR expression could be over-represented by cDNA sequencing. Type 1 diabetes patients showed a moderate but significant shortening of TCRB CDR3s in all four CD4+ subsets.

J gave up 8 bases and V 5 bases, and 7 bases lay outside the gene matches. The CDR3 totals 15 residues. CDR1 and CDR2 from the germline V gene are SGHAT and FQNNGV. Reverse transcribing all isolated RNA meant expressed TCRB transcripts were sequenced. The repertoire was sequenced with immunoSEQ multiplex PCR; TCRdb's copy has only in-frame clones and lacks some. This table holds about 340,000 clones, less than 15% found once. For this clone: The antigen is undetermined.

The sample consisted of naive CD4+ T cells from blood. This chain uses TRBV11-2 with TRBJ2-1; TRBD2 matches 12 bases. The source is a woman aged 18-30 years with type 1 diabetes. In DNA, the CDR3 is TGTGCCAGCAGCCCAAGGCTAGCGGGAGGGCATGAGCAGTTCTTC. Translated: CASSPRLAGGHEQFF.